This is a list of T cell receptor beta chains from one sample in a study of OX40 agonist ivuxolimab in advanced cancers. Assay used: immunoSEQ multiplex PCR; TCRdb lists only in-frame clones, some missing. This table has just under 80,000 clones, about nine tenths appearing once. The source was CD4+ or CD8+ T cells sorted from blood, collected in a trial of the OX40 agonist ivuxolimab. Source of these receptors: an adult with an advanced solid tumor such as melanoma, head and neck, liver or kidney cancer. Both conserved end residues are part of each CDR3. A D gene is named only where the DNA matches it firmly. A clone size is listed for some rows: how often the clone was seen (once, few, many), or a class if it is expanded.

J	D	V	size	DNA	CDR3
TRBJ2-2	NA	TRBV27	NA	TGTGCCAGCAGTTTATGGCATACCGGGGAGCTGTTTTTT	CASSLWHTGELFF
TRBJ2-1	NA	TRBV27	NA	TGTGCCAGCAGTCCCCTGGGGGCGGGGGCGAATGAGCAGTTCTTC	CASSPLGAGANEQFF
TRBJ2-7	TRBD2	TRBV6-5	NA	TGTGCCAGCAGTTACTCTAGCGGGAGAGCCTACGAGCAGTACTTC	CASSYSSGRAYEQYF
TRBJ1-2	TRBD1	TRBV7-8	NA	TGTGCCAGCAGCCTTACAAGACAGGGGCGGAACTATGGCTACACCTTC	CASSLTRQGRNYGYTF
TRBJ1-2	NA	TRBV6-5	NA	TGTGCCAGCAGTTCGGATCGAATCTATGGCTACACCTTC	CASSSDRIYGYTF
TRBJ2-7	TRBD1	TRBV27	few	TGTGCCAGCAGTTCCATGGGACAGGGGATGGACGAGCAGTACTTC	CASSSMGQGMDEQYF
TRBJ2-7	NA	TRBV11-3	NA	TGTGCCAGCAGCCGTCTGGGGGAGCAGTACTTC	CASSRLGEQYF
TRBJ2-7	TRBD2	TRBV20-1	NA	TGCAGTGCTACGGGGGGCTACGAGCAGTACTTC	CSATGGYEQYF
TRBJ2-1	NA	TRBV27	NA	TGTGCCAGCAGTGCCTCAGGGGAAACCTACAATGAGCAGTTCTTC	CASSASGETYNEQFF
TRBJ1-4	NA	TRBV10-2	NA	TGCGCCAGCAGTGCTTGGGACGGATCTAATGAAAAACTGTTTTTT	CASSAWDGSNEKLFF
TRBJ2-1	TRBD1	TRBV19	NA	TGTGCCAGTAGTATAGGGACCCTACAGGGGAATGAGCAGTTCTTC	CASSIGTLQGNEQFF
TRBJ2-1	TRBD2	TRBV4-3	NA	TGCGCCAGCAGCCTCGGTAAGCGGGGCAATGAGCAGTTCTTC	CASSLGKRGNEQFF
TRBJ2-3	NA	TRBV25-1	NA	TGTGCCAGCAAAAAGGTTACAGGGTCACTTGGCACAGATACGCAGTATTTT	CASKKVTGSLGTDTQYF
TRBJ2-5	NA	TRBV29-1	NA	TGCAGCGTTGCCGAGGAGGCCCAGTACTTC	CSVAEEAQYF
TRBJ2-7	TRBD2	TRBV7-2	few	TGTGCCAGCAGCTTACACGGGAGGGCCTCCTCCTACGAGCAGTACTTC	CASSLHGRASSYEQYF
TRBJ2-7	NA	TRBV6-5	NA	TGTGCCAGCAGTTACTCATTTAATCAGGCTTACGAGCAGTACTTC	CASSYSFNQAYEQYF
TRBJ2-7	NA	TRBV2	NA	TGTGCCAGCAGTGAAGCGGGGGCGTCTTTCTACGAGCAGTACTTC	CASSEAGASFYEQYF
TRBJ2-1	NA	TRBV18	once	TGTGCCAGCTCACCTCTCGCTTCGGATGAGCAGTTCTTC	CASSPLASDEQFF
TRBJ2-1	TRBD2	TRBV27	NA	TGTGCCAGCAGTCCTCTAGGCGGGAGAACTAGGGATGAGCAGTTCTTC	CASSPLGGRTRDEQFF
TRBJ2-3	TRBD2	TRBV7-8	NA	TGTGCCAGCAGCCCTTCGGCGGGACTAACTTTAGTTACGCAGTATTTT	CASSPSAGLTLVTQYF
TRBJ1-5	NA	TRBV7-2	NA	TGTGCCAGCAGCTTAGTTTCGGACGGCAATCAGCCCCAGCATTTT	CASSLVSDGNQPQHF
TRBJ1-1	NA	TRBV6-1	NA	TGTGCCAGCAGTGAGAAGGGACTGAACACTGAAGCTTTCTTT	CASSEKGLNTEAFF
TRBJ2-5	NA	TRBV19	NA	TGTGCCAGTAGTATAGTTTGGGCAGGGCAAGAGACCCAGTACTTC	CASSIVWAGQETQYF
TRBJ1-3	TRBD1	TRBV27	NA	TGTGCCAGCAGTTTAAACCCTACGACAGGGAACACCATATATTTT	CASSLNPTTGNTIYF
TRBJ1-1	NA	TRBV19	NA	TGTGCCAGTAGTAGGGGATACACTGAAGCTTTCTTT	CASSRGYTEAFF
TRBJ2-2	TRBD2	TRBV10-2	NA	TGCGCCAGCAGTGTAATATCGGGGGGGGACGGCGGGGAGCTGTTTTTT	CASSVISGGDGGELFF